The entry that follows covers one TCR beta chain sequence. In the original workflow: Amplified reference gene primers provided the basis for estimating nucleated cell counts. Some clones are missing from TCRdb's copy, which holds only in-frame ones; the method was immunoSEQ multiplex PCR. V and J calls and clone size are those listed in that table; D and trimming were worked out from the DNA. The table shows 140,000 to 150,000 clones, with around three quarters occurring only once. The data were taken from a study of blood T cell repertoires in COVID-19. Study overall: COVID-19 samples collected from the United States, Italy and Spain covered acute and convalescent phases. T cells, B-cell-depleted T cells, or PBMCs supplied cDNA or gDNA.

Per the germline V gene, CDR1 is LNHDA and CDR2 is SQIVND (reference sequence). This CDR3 is built from 15 residues. The V and J ends lost 5 bases and 4 bases respectively, with 15 bases between them. This receptor was taken from a man aged 55 to 70 with acute or convalescent COVID-19. The rearrangement uses TRBV19 and TRBJ1-5, with D perhaps matching TRBD1 (6 bases). The sample taken for sequencing was peripheral blood. The CDR3 nucleotides are TGTGCCAGTAGTTGGACAGACAGGCCAAATCAGCCCCAGCATTTT. This encodes CASSWTDRPNQPQHF.